A single sample is the source of the 14 T cell receptor beta chains below, sequenced in a study of T cells after yellow fever vaccination. TCRdb re-derived calls from the 5' RACE reads in MiXCR, one entry per CDR3 protein. This table holds over 150,000 distinct CDR3 sequences, less than 9% found once. Sample: CD4+ T cells sorted from PBMCs, taken 5 to 6 days after the first yellow fever vaccination. These receptors were taken from a man between 18 and 29 years old who received the YFV17D yellow fever vaccine.

This clonotype was observed a handful of times. The V and J genes are TRBV5-1 and TRBJ2-5; a weak D match, TRBD1 (5 bases). V shed 1 base and J shed 5 bases, with 15 bases lying between them. Germline CDR1 and CDR2: SGHRS and YFSETQ. The CDR3 loop spans 15 amino acids. CDR3 bases: TGCGCCAGCAGCTTGAGTTTAAGGGGTGGCGAGACCCAGTACTTC. This sequence encodes CASSLSLRGGETQYF.

This clonotype was recorded a few times. The gene calls are TRBV5-1 and TRBJ1-1, with unresolved D. This CDR3 spans 14 amino acids. The germline V gene has CDR1 SGHRS and CDR2 YFSETQ. Trimming left V 4 bases short and J 4 bases short, with 14 bases between. The CDR3 is CASSHATSGTEAFF. The CDR3 DNA follows: TGCGCCAGCAGCCACGCGACCTCAGGCACTGAAGCTTTCTTT.

A word on this clonotype: This may come from a read error, since a much larger clone is one base off. The CDR3 here is CARSEHRGTTNTGELFF. CDR3 sequence (DNA): TGTGCCAGAAGTGAACATAGGGGGACAACGAACACCGGGGAGCTGTTTTTT. The rearrangement uses TRBV2 and TRBJ2-2, with D perhaps matching TRBD1 (6 bases). The CDR3 sequence is 17 residues long. The germline CDR1 and CDR2 sequences are SNHLY and FYNNEI. Full variable domain (outside the CDR3, taken from reference TRBV2 and TRBJ2-2): EPEVTQTPSHQVTQMGQEVILRCVPISNHLYFYWYRQILGQKVEFLVSFYNNEISEKSEIFDDQFSVERPDGSNFTLKIRSTKLEDSAMYFCARSEHRGTTNTGELFFGEGSRLTVL.

This clonotype was seen a few times. The chain uses TRBV5-4 and TRBJ1-4, with D maybe TRBD1 (5 bases). The ends were cut back, 4 bases at V and 8 bases at J, with 18 bases in the middle. Germline CDR1 and CDR2: SGHNT and YYREEE (reference sequence). CDR3 length: 15 residues. The CDR3 spells CASSPGTGTTEKLFF. CDR3 DNA sequence: TGTGCCAGCAGCCCGGGGACGGGCACTACCGAAAAACTGTTTTTT.

At least ten counts were recorded for this clonotype. This chain joins TRBV6-4 and TRBJ1-1; D not certain. Germline CDR1 is MRHNA and CDR2 is SNTAGT. The CDR3 runs 13 residues. V was pared by 6 bases and J by 3 bases, with 11 bases between. CDR3 protein: CASRAQVYTEAFF. In nucleotides, the CDR3 is TGTGCCAGCAGAGCTCAGGTTTACACTGAAGCTTTCTTT.

The V gene is TRBV13, the J gene TRBJ2-1; tentatively, D is TRBD2 (7 bases). The CDR3 extends over 15 amino acids. V was trimmed by 5 bases and J by 4 bases, leaving 15 bases between them. Germline-derived CDR1 and CDR2 are PRHDT and FYEKMQ (reference sequence). CDR3 region: CASSPGRGPYNEQFF. For the CDR3, the DNA is TGTGCCAGCAGCCCTGGGCGGGGGCCATACAATGAGCAGTTCTTC.

In this sample, this clonotype turned up many times. The chain joins TRBV28 to TRBJ2-7; D is perhaps TRBD2 (5 bases). The V end was cut by 5 bases, the J end by 0 bases, with 14 bases between. Germline assignment: CDR1 MDHEN and CDR2 SYDVKM. The CDR3 is made up of 15 amino acids. The CDR3 reads CASSLASGYSYEQYV. The CDR3 nucleotides are TGTGCCAGCAGTCTCGCAAGCGGATACTCCTACGAGCAGTACGTC.

The rearrangement links TRBV14 to TRBJ2-1; 7 nucleotides agree with TRBD2. J was trimmed by 6 bases and V by 0 bases; bases with no gene match: 5. CDR1 is SGHDN and CDR2 is FVKESK in the germline V gene. The CDR3 contains 15 residues. In DNA, the CDR3 is TGTGCCAGCAGCCAAGAGAGATCGGGGGGCAATGAGCAGTTCTTC. It translates to CASSQERSGGNEQFF.

This clonotype was seen at least ten times. The gene calls are TRBV20-1 and TRBJ2-5; D possibly matches TRBD1 or TRBD2 (5 bases each). CDR3 length: 14 amino acids. The V end lost 3 bases, the J end lost 6 bases, and 17 bases lay between the germline ends. Germline lookup yields CDR1 DFQATT and CDR2 SNEGSKA (reference sequence). The DNA of the CDR3 is TGCAGTGCTAGGGCAGGGCGGGTTTCCAAGACCCAGTACTTC. Protein product: CSARAGRVSKTQYF.

A few counts support this clonotype. The genes are TRBV7-3 and TRBJ2-1, with D possibly being TRBD2 (7 bases). The CDR3 is made up of 15 amino acids. The germline gives CDR1 SGHTA, CDR2 FQGTGA. Trimming removed 5 bases at V and 9 bases at J, with 20 bases between. CDR3 loop: CASSPRRGPSGEQFF. DNA of the CDR3: TGTGCCAGCAGCCCCCGGCGGGGGCCAAGCGGTGAGCAGTTCTTC. The variable domain in full, with the rest retrieved from reference TRBV7-3 and TRBJ2-1, is GAGVSQTPSNKVTEKGKYVELRCDPISGHTALYWYRQSLGQGPEFLIYFQGTGAADDSGLPNDRFFAVRPEGSVSTLKIQRTERGDSAVYLCASSPRRGPSGEQFFGPGTRLTVL.

This clonotype was detected ten times or more. The V call is TRBV11-2, the J call TRBJ2-6; 7 bases fit TRBD1. CDR1 is SGHAT, CDR2 FQNNGV, per germline. J gave up 1 base and V 2 bases, and 2 bases lay outside the gene matches. The CDR3 has 16 amino acids. CDR3 loop: CASSLYRGSGANVLTF. The CDR3, as DNA: TGTGCCAGCAGCTTATACAGGGGATCTGGGGCCAACGTCCTGACTTTC.

The chain has TRBV29-1 and TRBJ1-4; D gene unclear. The CDR3 runs to 13 residues. CDR1 SQVTM and CDR2 ANQGSEA come from the germline V gene. Trimming took off 5 bases at V and 3 bases at J, with 10 bases between the two ends. CDR3 protein: CSVRLAANEKLFF. The CDR3 DNA reads as TGCAGCGTTAGGTTGGCAGCTAATGAAAAACTGTTTTTT.

This clonotype was recorded many times. This chain joins TRBV4-2 and TRBJ2-7, with 9 bases fitting TRBD1. From germline, CDR1 is LGHNA and CDR2 YNFKEQ. V lost 5 bases to trimming and J lost 1 base; unmatched junction nucleotides: 9. The CDR3 runs to 16 residues. As DNA, the CDR3 is TGTGCCAGCAGCTTCACCGGGACAGGGCTATCCTACGAGCAGTACTTC. Translated: CASSFTGTGLSYEQYF.

This clonotype was found many times. The chain employs TRBV12-3 or TRBV12-4 and TRBJ1-2; 7 nucleotides align to TRBD1. This CDR3 has 15 amino acids. V shed 5 bases, J shed 5 bases, and the junction held 11 bases outside the gene matches. The CDR3 DNA sequence: TGTGCCAGCAGTCCTATTCGGGACAGCTCTTATGGCTACACCTTC. Translating it yields CASSPIRDSSYGYTF.